This T cell receptor beta chain was recorded in a study of T cell responses to AZD1222 COVID-19 vaccine. Study information: Second-dose groups at about 4 or about 12 weeks were pooled. Study results and caveats: The number of AZD1222 recipients seropositive at baseline was only five to seven. Distributed over spike, vaccine-associated CD4 TCRs predominated at 160-218 and 743-854. It should be noted that donors were predominantly white British and more often female, and clonal diversity was possibly underestimated.

The table came from immunoSEQ multiplex PCR; TCRdb's copy has only in-frame clones and leaves some out. The data hold approximately 180,000 clones, with about nine tenths observed a single time. CDR1 is SGHRS, CDR2 YFSETQ, per germline. V was pared by 4 bases and J by 8 bases, with 22 bases between. This CDR3 spans 17 amino acids. For this clone: Its antigen is currently unknown.

J is TRBJ1-6 and V is TRBV5-1; no clear D. The receptor's source is an adult in good health. The source was peripheral blood, collected on day 0 of AZD1222 vaccination. The CDR3 DNA is TGCGCCAGCAGCCCCTGGGTCACTGGGAGTATGGATTCACCCCTCCACTTT. This translates into CASSPWVTGSMDSPLHF.